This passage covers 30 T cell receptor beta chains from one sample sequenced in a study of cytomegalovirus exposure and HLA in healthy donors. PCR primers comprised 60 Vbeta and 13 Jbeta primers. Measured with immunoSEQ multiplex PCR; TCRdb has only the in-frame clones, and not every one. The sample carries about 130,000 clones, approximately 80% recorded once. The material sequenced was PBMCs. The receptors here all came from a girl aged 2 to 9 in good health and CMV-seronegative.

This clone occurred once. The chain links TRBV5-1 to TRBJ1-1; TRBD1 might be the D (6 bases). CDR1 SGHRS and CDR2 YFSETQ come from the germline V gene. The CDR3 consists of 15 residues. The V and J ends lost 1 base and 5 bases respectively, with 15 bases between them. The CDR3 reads CASSLTSGQGTEAFF. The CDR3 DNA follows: TGCGCCAGCAGCTTGACATCGGGGCAGGGGACTGAAGCTTTCTTT.

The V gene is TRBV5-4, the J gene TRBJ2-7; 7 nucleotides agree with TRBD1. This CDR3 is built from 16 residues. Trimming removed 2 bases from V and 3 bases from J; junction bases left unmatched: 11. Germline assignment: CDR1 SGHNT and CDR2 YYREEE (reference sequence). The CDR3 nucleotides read TGTGCCAGCAGCTTTATGCACGGGACAGCTATCTACGAGCAGTACTTC. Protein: CASSFMHGTAIYEQYF.

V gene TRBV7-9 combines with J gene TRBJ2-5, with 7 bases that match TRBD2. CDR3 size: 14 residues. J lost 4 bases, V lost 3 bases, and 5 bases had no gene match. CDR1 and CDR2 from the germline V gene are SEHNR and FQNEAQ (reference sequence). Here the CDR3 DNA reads TGTGCCAGCAGCTTTCCTGGCGGGAGAGAGACCCAGTACTTC. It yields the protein CASSFPGGRETQYF.

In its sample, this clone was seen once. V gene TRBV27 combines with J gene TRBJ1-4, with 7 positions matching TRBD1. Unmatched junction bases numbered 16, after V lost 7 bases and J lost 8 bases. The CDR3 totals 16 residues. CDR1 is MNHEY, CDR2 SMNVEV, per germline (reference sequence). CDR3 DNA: TGTGCCAGCACCAATCTGGAGGGGGCAGGAAGGGAAAAACTGTTTTTT. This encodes CASTNLEGAGREKLFF.

As DNA, the CDR3 is TGTGCCAGCAGCTTAGGTCAACTCTCCTACGAGCAGTACTTC. Protein product: CASSLGQLSYEQYF. The V gene is TRBV7-9, the J gene TRBJ2-7; D is undetermined. Trimming pared 1 base from V and 0 bases from J, leaving 7 bases between. CDR3 length equals 14 residues. Germline CDR1 SEHNR, CDR2 FQNEAQ (reference sequence).

CDR3 sequence: CASSSGTEQFF. CDR3 in DNA: TGTGCCAGCAGTTCCGGGACAGAGCAGTTCTTC. This rearrangement joins TRBV6-5 to TRBJ2-1; D possibly corresponds to TRBD1 (6 bases). The CDR3 is made up of 11 amino acids. In germline, CDR1 is MNHEY, CDR2 SVGAGI. The V and J ends lost 4 bases and 10 bases respectively, with 8 bases between them.

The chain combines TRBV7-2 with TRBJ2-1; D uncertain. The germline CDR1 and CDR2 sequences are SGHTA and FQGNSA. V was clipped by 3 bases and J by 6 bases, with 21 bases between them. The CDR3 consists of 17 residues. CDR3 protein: CASSFPSVSPGGNEQFF. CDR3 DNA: TGTGCCAGCAGCTTTCCGTCGGTTTCCCCGGGTGGCAATGAGCAGTTCTTC.

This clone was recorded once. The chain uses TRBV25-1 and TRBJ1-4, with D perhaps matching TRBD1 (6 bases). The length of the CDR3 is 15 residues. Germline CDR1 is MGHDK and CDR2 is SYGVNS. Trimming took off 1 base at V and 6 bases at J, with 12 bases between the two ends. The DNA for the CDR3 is TGTGCCAGCAGTGAATCGTGGGGGCAGGATGAAAAACTGTTTTTT. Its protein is CASSESWGQDEKLFF.

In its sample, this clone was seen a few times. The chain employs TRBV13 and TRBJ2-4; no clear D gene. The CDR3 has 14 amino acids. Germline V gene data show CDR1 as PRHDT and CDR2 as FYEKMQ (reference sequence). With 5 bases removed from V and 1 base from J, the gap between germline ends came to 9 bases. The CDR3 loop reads CASSTRRAKNIQYF. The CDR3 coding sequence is TGTGCCAGCAGCACACGGCGGGCCAAAAACATTCAGTACTTC.

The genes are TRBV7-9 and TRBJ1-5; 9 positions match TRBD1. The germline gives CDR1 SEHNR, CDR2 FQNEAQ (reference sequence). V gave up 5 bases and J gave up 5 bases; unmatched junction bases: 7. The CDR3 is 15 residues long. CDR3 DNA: TGTGCCAGCAGCCCCTCCGGACAGGGGTATCAGCCCCAGCATTTT. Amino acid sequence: CASSPSGQGYQPQHF.

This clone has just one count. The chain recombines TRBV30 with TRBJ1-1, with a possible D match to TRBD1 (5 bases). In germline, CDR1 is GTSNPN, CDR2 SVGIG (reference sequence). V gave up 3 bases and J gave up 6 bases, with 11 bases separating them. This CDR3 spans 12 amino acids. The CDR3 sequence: CAWSRGDPEAFF. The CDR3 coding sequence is TGTGCCTGGAGCCGGGGGGACCCTGAAGCTTTCTTT.

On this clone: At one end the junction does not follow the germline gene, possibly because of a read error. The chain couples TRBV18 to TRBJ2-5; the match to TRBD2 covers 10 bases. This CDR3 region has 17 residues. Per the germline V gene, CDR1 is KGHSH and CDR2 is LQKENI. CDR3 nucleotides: TGTGCCAGCTCACCACGATCCGGTCTAGCGGGAGCGGAGACCCAGCACTTC. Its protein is CASSPRSGLAGAETQHF.

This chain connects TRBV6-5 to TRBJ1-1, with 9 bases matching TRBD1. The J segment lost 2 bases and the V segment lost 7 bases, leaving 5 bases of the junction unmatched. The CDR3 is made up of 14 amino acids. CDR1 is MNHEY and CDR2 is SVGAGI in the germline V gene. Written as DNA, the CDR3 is TGTGCCAGCAAGTGGACAGGGGAAAACACTGAAGCTTTCTTT. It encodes CASKWTGENTEAFF.

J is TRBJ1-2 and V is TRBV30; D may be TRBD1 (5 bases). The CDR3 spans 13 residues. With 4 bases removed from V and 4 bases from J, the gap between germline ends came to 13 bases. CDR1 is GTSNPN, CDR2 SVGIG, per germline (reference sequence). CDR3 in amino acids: CAWKRQNTYGYTF. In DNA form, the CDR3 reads TGTGCCTGGAAGCGACAGAACACCTATGGCTACACCTTC.

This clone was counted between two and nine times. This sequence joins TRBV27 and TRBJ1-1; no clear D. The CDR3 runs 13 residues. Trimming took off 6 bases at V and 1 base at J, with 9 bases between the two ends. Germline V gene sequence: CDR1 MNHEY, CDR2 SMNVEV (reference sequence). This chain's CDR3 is CASSFRENTEAFF. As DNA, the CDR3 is TGTGCCAGCAGCTTCCGGGAGAACACTGAAGCTTTCTTT.

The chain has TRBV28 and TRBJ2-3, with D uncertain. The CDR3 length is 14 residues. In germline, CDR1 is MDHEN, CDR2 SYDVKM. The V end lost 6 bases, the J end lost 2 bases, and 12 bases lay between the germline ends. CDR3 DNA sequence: TGTGCCAGCAGGGCCCCATCACACACAGATACGCAGTATTTT. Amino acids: CASRAPSHTDTQYF.

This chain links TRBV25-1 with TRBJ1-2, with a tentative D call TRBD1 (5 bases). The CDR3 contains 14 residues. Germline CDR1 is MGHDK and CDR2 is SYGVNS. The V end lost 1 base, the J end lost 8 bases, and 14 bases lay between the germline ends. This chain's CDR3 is CASSEWQGLSGYTF. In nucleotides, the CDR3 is TGTGCCAGCAGTGAATGGCAGGGTTTATCCGGCTACACCTTC.

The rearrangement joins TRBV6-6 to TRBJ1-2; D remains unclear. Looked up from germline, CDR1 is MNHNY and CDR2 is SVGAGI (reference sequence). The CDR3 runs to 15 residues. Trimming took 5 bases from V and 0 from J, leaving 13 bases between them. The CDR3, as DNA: TGTGCCAGCAGTACCAACCGTGGAGCTAACTATGGCTACACCTTC. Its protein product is CASSTNRGANYGYTF.

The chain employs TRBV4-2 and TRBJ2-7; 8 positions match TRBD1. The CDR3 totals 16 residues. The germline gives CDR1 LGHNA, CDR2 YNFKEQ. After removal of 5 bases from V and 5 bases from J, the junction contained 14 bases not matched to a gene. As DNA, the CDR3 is TGTGCCAGCAGCACCTTCCCCAGGGGGACAGGCGACGAGCAGTACTTC. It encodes CASSTFPRGTGDEQYF.

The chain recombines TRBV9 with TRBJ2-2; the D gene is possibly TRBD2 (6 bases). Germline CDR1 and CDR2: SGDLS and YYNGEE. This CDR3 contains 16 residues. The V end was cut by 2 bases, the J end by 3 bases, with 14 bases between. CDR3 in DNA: TGTGCCAGCAGCGTCGTCGGGAGTGGGTACACCGGGGAGCTGTTTTTT. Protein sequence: CASSVVGSGYTGELFF.

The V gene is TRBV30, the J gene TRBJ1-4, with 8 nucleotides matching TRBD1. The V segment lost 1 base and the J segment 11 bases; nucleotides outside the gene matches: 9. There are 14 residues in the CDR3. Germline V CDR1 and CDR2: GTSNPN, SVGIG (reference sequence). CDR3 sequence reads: CAWSAGGDLLKLFF. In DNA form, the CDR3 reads TGTGCCTGGAGTGCAGGGGGCGATCTGTTGAAACTGTTTTTT. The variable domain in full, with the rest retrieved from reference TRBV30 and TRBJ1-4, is SQTIHQWPATLVQPVGSPLSLECTVEGTSNPNLYWYRQAAGRGLQLLFYSVGIGQISSEVPQNLSASRPQDRQFILSSKKLLLSDSGFYLCAWSAGGDLLKLFFGSGTQLSVL.

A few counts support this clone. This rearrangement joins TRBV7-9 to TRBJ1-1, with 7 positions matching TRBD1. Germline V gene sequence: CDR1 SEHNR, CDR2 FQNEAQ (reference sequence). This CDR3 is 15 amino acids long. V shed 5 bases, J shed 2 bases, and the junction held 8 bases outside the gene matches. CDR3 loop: CASSQGQIKNTEAFF. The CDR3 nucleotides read TGTGCCAGCAGCCAGGGACAGATAAAAAACACTGAAGCTTTCTTT.

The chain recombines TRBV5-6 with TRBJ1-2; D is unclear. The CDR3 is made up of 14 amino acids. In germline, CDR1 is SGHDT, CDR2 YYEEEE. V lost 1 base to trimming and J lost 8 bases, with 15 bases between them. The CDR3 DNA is TGTGCCAGCAGCTTGTGGGCCCCCAGGTGGGGCTACACCTTC. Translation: CASSLWAPRWGYTF. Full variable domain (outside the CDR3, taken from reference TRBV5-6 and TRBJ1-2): DAGVTQSPTHLIKTRGQQVTLRCSPKSGHDTVSWYQQALGQGPQFIFQYYEEEERQRGNFPDRFSGHQFPNYSSELNVNALLLGDSALYLCASSLWAPRWGYTFGSGTRLTVV.

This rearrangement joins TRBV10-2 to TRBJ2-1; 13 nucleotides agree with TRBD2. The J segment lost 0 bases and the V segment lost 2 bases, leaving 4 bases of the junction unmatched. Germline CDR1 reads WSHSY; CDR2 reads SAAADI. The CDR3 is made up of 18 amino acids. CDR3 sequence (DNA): TGCGCCAGCAGTGAGACTAGCGGGAGGGCAAGCTCCTACAATGAGCAGTTCTTC. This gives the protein CASSETSGRASSYNEQFF.

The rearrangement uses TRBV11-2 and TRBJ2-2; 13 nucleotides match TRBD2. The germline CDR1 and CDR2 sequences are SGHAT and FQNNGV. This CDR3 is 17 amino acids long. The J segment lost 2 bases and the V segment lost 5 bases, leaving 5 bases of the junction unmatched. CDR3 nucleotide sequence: TGTGCCAGCAGCGCGACTAGCGGGGGGCCTAACACCGGGGAGCTGTTTTTT. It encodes CASSATSGGPNTGELFF. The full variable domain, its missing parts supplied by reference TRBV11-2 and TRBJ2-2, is EAGVAQSPRYKIIEKRQSVAFWCNPISGHATLYWYQQILGQGPKLLIQFQNNGVVDDSQLPKDRFSAERLKGVDSTLKIQPAKLEDSAVYLCASSATSGGPNTGELFFGEGSRLTVL.

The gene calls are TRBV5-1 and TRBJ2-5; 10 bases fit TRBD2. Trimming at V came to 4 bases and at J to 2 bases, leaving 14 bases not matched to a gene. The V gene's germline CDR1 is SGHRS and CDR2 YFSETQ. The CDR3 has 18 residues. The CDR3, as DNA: TGCGCCAGCAGCCGAGGACAGCCTAGCGGGGGACAGCAAGAGACCCAGTACTTC. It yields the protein CASSRGQPSGGQQETQYF. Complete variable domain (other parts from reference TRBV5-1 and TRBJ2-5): KAGVTQTPRYLIKTRGQQVTLSCSPISGHRSVSWYQQTPGQGLQFLFEYFSETQRNKGNFPGRFSGRQFSNSRSEMNVSTLELGDSALYLCASSRGQPSGGQQETQYFGPGTRLLVL.

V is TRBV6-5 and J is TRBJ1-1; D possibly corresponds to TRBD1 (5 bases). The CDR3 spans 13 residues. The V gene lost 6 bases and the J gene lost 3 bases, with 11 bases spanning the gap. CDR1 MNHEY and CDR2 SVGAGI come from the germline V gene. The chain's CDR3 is CASSRTGDTEAFF. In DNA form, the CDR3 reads TGTGCCAGCAGCCGCACAGGAGACACTGAAGCTTTCTTT.

The CDR3 here is CASSLETSGYYEQYF. The CDR3 DNA is TGTGCCAGCAGCTTAGAGACTAGCGGATACTACGAGCAGTACTTC. This sequence joins TRBV7-2 and TRBJ2-7, with 9 bases matching TRBD2. From germline, CDR1 is SGHTA and CDR2 FQGNSA. The CDR3 loop spans 15 amino acids. Trimming took 1 base from V and 3 from J; bases not matched to a gene: 4.

The CDR3 loop is CASRNRQGARDIQYF. As DNA, the CDR3 is TGTGCCAGCAGAAATAGACAGGGGGCTCGGGACATTCAGTACTTC. The chain uses TRBV28 and TRBJ2-4; 10 nucleotides match TRBD1. J was trimmed by 8 bases and V by 6 bases; bases with no gene match: 10. Germline V gene lookup returns CDR1 MDHEN and CDR2 SYDVKM. CDR3 length: 15 residues.

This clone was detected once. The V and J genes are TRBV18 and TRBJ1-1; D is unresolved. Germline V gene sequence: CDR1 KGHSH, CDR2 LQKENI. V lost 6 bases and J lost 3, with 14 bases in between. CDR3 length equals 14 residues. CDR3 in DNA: TGTGCCAGCTCCCGGGGTGTTCAGGACACTGAAGCTTTCTTT. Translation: CASSRGVQDTEAFF. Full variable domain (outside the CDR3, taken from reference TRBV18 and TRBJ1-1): NAGVMQNPRHLVRRRGQEARLRCSPMKGHSHVYWYRQLPEEGLKFMVYLQKENIIDESGMPKERFSAEFPKEGPSILRIQQVVRGDSAAYFCASSRGVQDTEAFFGQGTRLTVV.